Below, 3 T cell receptor beta chains from the same sample are listed, as sequenced in a study of Ad26.COV2.S vaccination and SARS-CoV-2 variants. Assay used: immunoSEQ multiplex PCR; TCRdb lists only in-frame clones, some missing. The sample gives 350,000 to 400,000 clones, approximately 90% of which show up once; about 3.6% is in the top ten. The treatment was: some 19 received Ad26.COV2.S at low or high dose, single or two shots; about 5 received placebo; per-sample allocation not given. Material that was analyzed had been drawn on day 63 after the first vaccine or placebo injection. The sequenced sample was peripheral blood, obtained in a trial of Ad26.COV2.S vaccine versus placebo. All receptors derive from a person aged 18-65 years who received the Ad26.COV2.S COVID-19 vaccine or a placebo.

Note on this clone: Other DNA sequences in this sample translate to the same CDR3. V is TRBV27 and J is TRBJ1-1, with D perhaps matching TRBD1 (5 bases). The germline gives CDR1 MNHEY, CDR2 SMNVEV (reference sequence). The CDR3 loop spans 14 amino acids. The V end lost 2 bases, the J end lost 1 base, and 8 bases lay between the germline ends. The CDR3 region is CASSLRGGNTEAFF. CDR3 nucleotide sequence: TGTGCCAGCAGTTTACGGGGGGGGAACACTGAAGCTTTCTTT.

V usage is TRBV5-5 and J usage is TRBJ1-1, with D perhaps matching TRBD1 (5 bases). The CDR3 consists of 14 residues. V lost 1 base to trimming and J lost 5 bases, with 12 bases between them. Germline assignment: CDR1 SGHKS and CDR2 YYEKEE (reference sequence). The DNA of the CDR3 is TGTGCCAGCAGCTTGTGGCAGGGAAGAACTGAAGCTTTCTTT. Its protein is CASSLWQGRTEAFF.

The V gene is TRBV19, the J gene TRBJ2-6, with D uncertain. V was pared by 6 bases and J by 0 bases, with 15 bases between. CDR1 LNHDA and CDR2 SQIVND come from the germline V gene (reference sequence). The CDR3 is 17 residues long. The CDR3 coding sequence is TGTGCCAGTAGGGGTCCCTTACACCTCTCTGGGGCCAACGTCCTGACTTTC. This gives the protein CASRGPLHLSGANVLTF.